This note documents a single T cell receptor beta chain sequence. In the source study's methods: Amplification of reference gene primers provided the estimated nucleated cell counts. Data came from immunoSEQ multiplex PCR; TCRdb stores just in-frame clones and leaves some out. That table supplies the V and J calls and clone size; D and trimming were determined from the DNA. The sample carries around 37,000 clones, roughly 89% recorded once. The sample belongs to a study of blood T cell repertoires in COVID-19. Whole-study context: Samples came from the United States, Italy and Spain, spanning acute and convalescent COVID-19. PBMCs, B-cell-depleted T cells, or T cells provided the cDNA or gDNA that made up the material.

The CDR3 consists of 14 residues. Germline V gives CDR1 KGHDR, CDR2 SFDVKD. V lost 3 bases and J lost 1, with 6 bases in between. The sequence was obtained from a man aged 55 to 70 with active or convalescent COVID-19. V is TRBV24-1 and J is TRBJ1-5; unclear D gene. What was sequenced was peripheral blood. The CDR3 coding sequence is TGTGCCACCAGTGATCCAGGCAGCAATCAGCCCCAGCATTTT. Residues: CATSDPGSNQPQHF.